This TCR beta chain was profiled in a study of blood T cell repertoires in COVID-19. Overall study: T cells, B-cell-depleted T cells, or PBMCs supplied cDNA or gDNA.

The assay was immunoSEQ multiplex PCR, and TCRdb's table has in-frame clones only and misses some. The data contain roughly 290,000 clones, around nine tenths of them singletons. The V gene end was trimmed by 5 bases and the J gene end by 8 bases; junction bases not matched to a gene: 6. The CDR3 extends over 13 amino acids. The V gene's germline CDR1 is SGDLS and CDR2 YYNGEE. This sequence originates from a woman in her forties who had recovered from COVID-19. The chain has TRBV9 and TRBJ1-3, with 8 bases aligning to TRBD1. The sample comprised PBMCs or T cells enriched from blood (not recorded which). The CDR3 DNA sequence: TGTGCCAGCAGTCCAACAGGGGGACACACCATATATTTT. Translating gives CASSPTGGHTIYF. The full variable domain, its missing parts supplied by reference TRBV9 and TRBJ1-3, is DSGVTQTPKHLITATGQRVTLRCSPRSGDLSVYWYQQSLDQGLQFLIQYYNGEERAKGNILERFSAQQFPDLHSELNLSSLELGDSALYFCASSPTGGHTIYFGEGSWLTVV.